Listed here are 17 T cell receptor beta chains from one sample, sequenced in a study of T cells in Graves' hyperthyroidism and ophthalmopathy. TCR beta CDR3 region amplification was performed from RNA transcripts. During a first-round RT-PCR of the TCR CDR3, the HTBI primer set was used. TCRdb analysed the multiplex PCR reads with MiXCR anew, one entry per CDR3 protein. The data show 300,000 to 450,000 distinct CDR3 sequences, more than 15% seen once. Sequenced: blood. The source of these receptors is a woman aged 18-29 years with Graves' hyperthyroidism that later progressed to Graves' ophthalmopathy.

Notes on this clonotype: It may be a read error: a sequence one base away is much more abundant. CDR3 amino acids: CATAGTGTPPYEQYF. The CDR3 DNA is TGTGCCACCGCAGGTACAGGGACCCCTCCCTACGAGCAGTACTTC. The V and J genes are TRBV28 and TRBJ2-7, with a possible D match to TRBD1 (6 bases). The CDR3 totals 15 residues. Trimming pared 10 bases from V and 2 bases from J, leaving 21 bases between. CDR1 is MDHEN, CDR2 SYDVKM, per germline.

This clonotype turned up a few times. The V gene is TRBV28, the J gene TRBJ2-7; possible D gene TRBD1, 6 bases. Germline V lookup: CDR1 MDHEN, CDR2 SYDVKM. The CDR3 covers 14 residues. The ends were cut back, 6 bases at V and 3 bases at J, with 15 bases in the middle. The CDR3 bases are TGTGCCAGCAGCCTACAGGGAAACCTCTACGAGCAGTACTTC. This gives the protein CASSLQGNLYEQYF.

This clonotype has ten or more counts. CDR3 loop: CSALPGHYEQYF. The CDR3, as DNA: TGCAGTGCTCTGCCGGGACACTACGAGCAGTACTTC. V and J are TRBV20-1 and TRBJ2-7; D is perhaps TRBD1 (6 bases). V gave up 5 bases and J gave up 3 bases, with 11 bases separating them. The V gene's germline CDR1 is DFQATT and CDR2 SNEGSKA (reference sequence). This CDR3 region has 12 residues.

V is TRBV6-1 and J is TRBJ2-5; D is perhaps TRBD1 or TRBD2 (5 bases each). The CDR3 is 16 residues long. V lost 5 bases to trimming and J lost 4 bases, with 20 bases between them. Germline CDR1 MNHNS, CDR2 SASEGT. For the CDR3, the DNA is TGTGCCAGCAGTCCGGGGCTTCTTATCACTCGAGAGACCCAGTACTTC. Its translation: CASSPGLLITRETQYF.

At least ten counts were recorded for this clonotype. The rearrangement uses TRBV20-1 and TRBJ2-7, with 7 bases that match TRBD2. Per the germline V gene, CDR1 is DFQATT and CDR2 is SNEGSKA (reference sequence). Germline trimming cut 3 bases from V and 6 bases from J; bases unmatched to any gene: 8. This CDR3 has 13 amino acids. The CDR3 protein is CSASGLGGREQYF. DNA for the CDR3: TGCAGTGCTAGTGGCCTGGGAGGGCGCGAGCAGTACTTC.

This clonotype was picked up many times. The rearrangement joins TRBV13 to TRBJ1-2; no reliable D call. Trimming stripped 0 bases from V and 0 bases from J, with 14 bases between. The CDR3 length is 17 residues. The germline V gene has CDR1 PRHDT and CDR2 FYEKMQ (reference sequence). Here the CDR3 DNA reads TGTGCCAGCAGCTTAGGCCTAAAGGCCGATGCTAACTATGGCTACACCTTC. It specifies CASSLGLKADANYGYTF. The complete variable domain, with remaining parts taken from reference TRBV13 and TRBJ1-2, reads AAGVIQSPRHLIKEKRETATLKCYPIPRHDTVYWYQQGPGQDPQFLISFYEKMQSDKGSIPDRFSAQQFSDYHSELNMSSLELGDSALYFCASSLGLKADANYGYTFGSGTRLTVV.

This clonotype was seen ten or more times. V and J are TRBV3-1 and TRBJ1-1; 9 positions agree with TRBD1. Germline lookup yields CDR1 LGHDT and CDR2 YNNKEL (reference sequence). V lost 6 bases to trimming and J lost 1 base; unmatched junction nucleotides: 6. This CDR3 is built from 15 residues. The CDR3: CASRQQGAGNTEAFF. As DNA, the CDR3 is TGTGCCAGCAGGCAACAGGGGGCTGGGAACACTGAAGCTTTCTTT.

The CDR3 region has the DNA TGCGCCAGCAGCACCCTCGACAGCTATGGCTACACCTTC. It is translated as CASSTLDSYGYTF. The rearrangement uses TRBV5-1 and TRBJ1-2; perhaps TRBD1 as D (5 bases). Between the trimmed V and J ends, which lost 4 bases and 4 bases, there was a span of 11 bases. The CDR3 loop spans 13 amino acids. CDR1 is SGHRS and CDR2 is YFSETQ in the germline V gene.

This clonotype was seen many times. The J gene is TRBJ2-2, the V gene TRBV2; a weak D match, TRBD1 (5 bases). V was cut by 2 bases and J by 4 bases, with 14 bases left in between. The germline CDR1 and CDR2 sequences are SNHLY and FYNNEI. The CDR3 loop spans 16 amino acids. The CDR3 reads CASSEFARVGTGELFF. The CDR3 DNA is TGTGCCAGCAGTGAATTCGCCAGGGTGGGCACCGGGGAGCTGTTTTTT.

This clonotype was seen more than once but under ten times. The chain employs TRBV6-5 and TRBJ2-7; 12 bases match TRBD2. V trimming: 4 bases; J trimming: 5 bases; junction bases outside the gene matches: 9. Germline V gene sequence: CDR1 MNHEY, CDR2 SVGAGI. There are 16 residues in the CDR3. This CDR3 is CASSFGATSGGDEQYF. The CDR3 coding sequence is TGTGCCAGCAGTTTTGGGGCGACTAGCGGGGGAGACGAGCAGTACTTC.

The V and J genes are TRBV19 and TRBJ2-2, with 7 nucleotides matching TRBD1. Trimming removed 6 bases from V and 3 bases from J; junction bases left unmatched: 7. The CDR3 has 15 amino acids. Germline V lookup: CDR1 LNHDA, CDR2 SQIVND (reference sequence). The CDR3 sequence is CASRGSGGDTGELFF. The CDR3 DNA follows: TGTGCCAGTAGAGGGTCAGGGGGAGACACCGGGGAGCTGTTTTTT.

This clonotype was detected only a few times. The chain is built from TRBV27 and TRBJ2-6, with 9 bases matching TRBD1. Trimming cost V 5 bases and J 2 bases; bases outside gene matches: 16. Germline CDR1 MNHEY, CDR2 SMNVEV (reference sequence). The CDR3 is 20 residues long. CDR3 nucleotides: TGTGCCAGCAGTACAAAAGCCCCGGGACAGGGCCAACCTGGGGCCAACGTCCTGACTTTC. Protein product: CASSTKAPGQGQPGANVLTF.

The chain carries TRBV27 and TRBJ2-4, with a possible D match to TRBD1 (6 bases). The V end was cut by 1 base, the J end by 3 bases, with 16 bases between. The CDR3 runs 17 residues. Germline V lookup: CDR1 MNHEY, CDR2 SMNVEV (reference sequence). For the CDR3, the DNA is TGTGCCAGCAGTTTATGGTCGGACAGTAAGGGCAAAAACATTCAGTACTTC. It specifies CASSLWSDSKGKNIQYF.

This clonotype was counted many times. The chain has TRBV20-1 and TRBJ2-7, with D possibly matching TRBD2 (5 bases). CDR3 length equals 15 residues. From germline, CDR1 is DFQATT and CDR2 SNEGSKA (reference sequence). Trimming cost V 0 bases and J 0 bases, with 12 bases left between them. CDR3 bases: TGCAGTGCTAGAGACGAGAGCGGAGGCTCCTACGAGCAGTACTTC. It specifies CSARDESGGSYEQYF.

To note about this clonotype: The junction departs from the called germline gene at one end, perhaps through a read error. V usage is TRBV4-1 and J usage is TRBJ2-7; D gene uncertain. Germline loops: CDR1 MGHRA, CDR2 YSYEKL. CDR3 size: 14 residues. In DNA form, the CDR3 reads TGCGCCAGCAGCCACCCACCCCAGTCCTACGAGCAGTGCTTC. It codes for CASSHPPQSYEQCF.

This clonotype has at least ten counts. The chain is built from TRBV12-3 or TRBV12-4 and TRBJ2-7; D is ambiguous. This CDR3 contains 12 residues. Trimming took off 2 bases at V and 5 bases at J, with 7 bases between the two ends. CDR3 coding DNA: TGTGCCAGCAGTTTATGGGTCCACGAGCAGTACTTC. It codes for CASSLWVHEQYF.

This clonotype appeared many times. This chain uses TRBV29-1 with TRBJ2-2; D is unclear. Trimming pared 7 bases from V and 0 bases from J, leaving 18 bases between. The CDR3 covers 16 residues. Germline loops: CDR1 SQVTM, CDR2 ANQGSEA. The CDR3 nucleotides are TGCAGCGCGCTGGGTCACGGTCAGACGAACACCGGGGAGCTGTTTTTT. It is translated as CSALGHGQTNTGELFF.